Listed below are T cell receptor beta chains from one sample, sequenced in a study of blood T cell repertoires in COVID-19. Profiled with immunoSEQ multiplex PCR; TCRdb holds only in-frame clones, not every one. The data show 250,000 to 400,000 clones, around 89% seen once. The sequenced sample consisted of peripheral blood. The receptors were gathered from a woman aged 25 to 39 with COVID-19, enrolled during active disease. Both conserved end residues are part of each CDR3. Not every row has a clone size; where given, it reads once, few, many or a size class.

CASSGQMNTEAFF	TRBJ1-1	13	-	TRBV4-2
CASGTGEASYEQYF	TRBJ2-7	14	-	TRBV7-9
CASHEGPNTEAFF	TRBJ1-1	13	-	TRBV11-2
CASSLVSWDRVSTEAFF	TRBJ1-1	17	-	TRBV11-2
CASSLFQGANQPQHF	TRBJ1-5	15	-	TRBV7-2
CASSDRGSYGYTF	TRBJ1-2	13	-	TRBV4-2
CASSSYSGNTIYF	TRBJ1-3	13	-	TRBV5-1
CASSFFSGVTEAFF	TRBJ1-1	14	once	TRBV11-1
CAILEQGAISYEQYF	TRBJ2-7	15	-	TRBV6-5
CASSLAQGGNSPLHF	TRBJ1-6	15	-	TRBV7-8
CASSLLGGGETQYF	TRBJ2-5	14	few	TRBV28
CAISGTAQETQYF	TRBJ2-5	13	-	TRBV10-3
CASSYSRGPPDHF	TRBJ1-6	13	-	TRBV6-5
CASSLGTAYGNGYTF	TRBJ1-2	15	once	TRBV5-4
CASSAGTGRQPQHF	TRBJ1-5	14	-	TRBV11-2
CAWSVFSVGSSYEQYF	TRBJ2-7	16	-	TRBV30
CASSFSNEKLFF	TRBJ1-4	12	-	TRBV5-4
CASSRPSGFSGELFF	TRBJ2-2	15	once	TRBV19
CAWRDGVNTEAFF	TRBJ1-1	13	-	TRBV30
CASSVVGTGNEKLFF	TRBJ1-4	15	-	TRBV9
CASSFGGASGNTIYF	TRBJ1-3	15	-	TRBV5-6
CASSRGTGDYYGYTF	TRBJ1-2	15	-	TRBV7-9
CASSQESRLSGNTIYF	TRBJ1-3	16	-	TRBV14
CASSELYGYTF	TRBJ1-2	11	-	TRBV6-1
CASRTVRTATNEKLFF	TRBJ1-4	16	-	TRBV10-1
CASSPAFQFYGYTF	TRBJ1-2	14	-	TRBV4-3
CASSLVQYTEAFF	TRBJ1-1	13	once	TRBV11-1
CASSTASGRLTNTEAFF	TRBJ1-1	17	-	TRBV5-4
CASSPTYNEQFF	TRBJ2-1	12	-	TRBV19
CASSVAYSGNQPQHF	TRBJ1-5	15	-	TRBV3-1/TRBV3-2
CASSYQGRSGNTIYF	TRBJ1-3	15	-	TRBV28
CASSLGGGLTSEAFF	TRBJ1-1	15	-	TRBV13
CASSKALTGANYGYTF	TRBJ1-2	16	once	TRBV21-1